This TCR beta chain derives from a study of technical replicates of blood from a few donors. Germline CDR1 is SGHVS and CDR2 is FQNEAQ. The J segment lost 12 bases and the V segment lost 6 bases, leaving 12 bases of the junction unmatched. The CDR3 sequence is 14 residues long. Here immunoSEQ multiplex PCR was the method, and the copy in TCRdb shows in-frame clones only, minus some. The table records more than 90,000 clones, about 94% of them present only once. Sample: T cells isolated from PBMCs. The TCR comes from a human donor in good health. The rearrangement uses TRBV7-8 and TRBJ2-1, with TRBD2 identical over 9 bases. For the CDR3, the DNA is TGTGCCAGCAGTAGAGCGGGGGGACTAGTATTGCAGTTCTTC. Protein product: CASSRAGGLVLQFF.